This T cell receptor beta chain was retrieved from a study of early T cells in non-severe SARS-CoV-2 infection. Overall study context: Unsorted whole-blood RNA was sequenced in bulk, leaving chains unpaired.

Each CDR3 protein gets one entry after TCRdb re-called the 5' RACE reads with MiXCR. The table lists 70,000 to 95,000 distinct CDR3 sequences, about 15% of them singletons. V dropped 5 bases and J dropped 3 bases, with 14 bases sitting between them. The CDR3 loop spans 15 amino acids. CDR1 and CDR2 from the germline V gene are MNHNS and SASEGT. The V and J genes are TRBV6-1 and TRBJ1-5, with D perhaps TRBD1 (6 bases). The specimen was whole blood. This clonotype originated in an adult who was a healthcare worker with PCR-confirmed SARS-CoV-2 infection or an uninfected control (not recorded which). CDR3 DNA: TGTGCCAGCAGTTCCTCCGACAGGTACAATCAGCCCCAGCATTTT. Residues: CASSSSDRYNQPQHF.